A single sample gave rise to the 22 T cell receptor beta chains below, sequenced in a study of OX40 agonist ivuxolimab in advanced cancers. TCRdb's table, derived via immunoSEQ multiplex PCR, lists solely in-frame clones and lacks some. The sample lists around 44,000 clones; 80% were seen once. The material sequenced was CD4+ or CD8+ T cells sorted from blood, taken in a trial of the OX40 agonist ivuxolimab. The receptors were sampled from an adult with an advanced solid tumor such as melanoma, head and neck, liver or kidney cancer.

The chain uses TRBV4-1 and TRBJ1-1; D not certain. The CDR3 sequence is 17 residues long. Germline V gene lookup returns CDR1 MGHRA and CDR2 YSYEKL. Trimming pared 1 base from V and 1 base from J, leaving 16 bases between. CDR3 loop: CASSQGNPGWANTEAFF. CDR3 nucleotides: TGCGCCAGCAGCCAAGGGAACCCCGGCTGGGCGAACACTGAAGCTTTCTTT.

The chain carries TRBV19 and TRBJ1-3, with D hard to call. V lost 6 bases and J 3 bases, leaving 18 bases between the germline ends. From germline, CDR1 is LNHDA and CDR2 SQIVND (reference sequence). This CDR3 contains 16 residues. The CDR3 DNA reads as TGTGCCAGTAGCCATAACGGACCAGCCGGTGGAAACACCATATATTTT. Translated: CASSHNGPAGGNTIYF. Full variable domain (missing parts from reference TRBV19 and TRBJ1-3): DGGITQSPKYLFRKEGQNVTLSCEQNLNHDAMYWYRQDPGQGLRLIYYSQIVNDFQKGDIAEGYSVSREKKESFPLTVTSAQKNPTAFYLCASSHNGPAGGNTIYFGEGSWLTVV.

V usage is TRBV30 and J usage is TRBJ2-6, with D possibly being TRBD2 (5 bases). Germline lookup yields CDR1 GTSNPN and CDR2 SVGIG (reference sequence). Deletions cut 3 bases from V and 3 bases from J, with 9 bases between. The CDR3 consists of 14 residues. Written as DNA, the CDR3 is TGTGCCTGGAGGTCGGGGAGTGGGGCCAACGTCCTGACTTTC. Encoded protein: CAWRSGSGANVLTF.

The chain couples TRBV4-1 to TRBJ2-5; 10 bases map to TRBD1. The germline V gene encodes CDR1 MGHRA and CDR2 YSYEKL. After removal of 0 bases from V and 4 bases from J, the junction contained 8 bases not matched to a gene. This CDR3 spans 17 amino acids. CDR3 bases: TGCGCCAGCAGCCAAGATCTTGTGACAGGGGGCAGAGAGACCCAGTACTTC. Its protein is CASSQDLVTGGRETQYF.

V is TRBV6-1 and J is TRBJ1-2; tentatively, D is TRBD1 (6 bases). The ends were cut back, 4 bases at V and 0 bases at J, with 9 bases in the middle. This CDR3 is built from 14 residues. CDR1 MNHNS and CDR2 SASEGT come from the germline V gene. CDR3 amino acids: CASSVDRSNYGYTF. In DNA, the CDR3 is TGTGCCAGCAGTGTGGACAGATCTAACTATGGCTACACCTTC.

The rearrangement links TRBV19 to TRBJ2-1, with a possible D match to TRBD1 (5 bases). This CDR3 has 15 amino acids. CDR1 LNHDA and CDR2 SQIVND come from the germline V gene (reference sequence). The V gene lost 1 base and the J gene lost 2 bases, with 9 bases spanning the gap. CDR3 sequence reads: CASSIAAGTYNEQFF. CDR3 DNA sequence: TGTGCCAGTAGTATAGCGGCAGGGACCTACAATGAGCAGTTCTTC.

This clone was counted between two and nine times. This chain links TRBV2 with TRBJ2-2; the D gene is possibly TRBD2 (5 bases). CDR3 length equals 16 residues. CDR1 is SNHLY and CDR2 is FYNNEI in the germline V gene. Deletions cut 4 bases from V and 4 bases from J, with 16 bases between. The CDR3 reads CASSGGSGAFTGELFF. As DNA, the CDR3 is TGTGCCAGCAGTGGTGGGAGCGGAGCTTTCACCGGGGAGCTGTTTTTT.

The rearrangement links TRBV10-1 to TRBJ2-2, with 8 bases identical to TRBD1. Germline V CDR1 and CDR2: WNHNN, SYGVQD (reference sequence). The CDR3 totals 18 residues. V shed 1 base and J 3 bases; nucleotides not matched to a gene: 10. CDR3 loop: CASSEWTGKKDDTGELFF. The CDR3 DNA sequence: TGCGCCAGCAGTGAGTGGACAGGGAAGAAGGACGACACCGGGGAGCTGTTTTTT.

The chain links TRBV11-3 to TRBJ1-2; weak D call: TRBD1 (5 bases). The V gene's germline CDR1 is SGHNT and CDR2 YENEEA. With 5 bases removed from V and 8 bases from J, the gap between germline ends came to 21 bases. The CDR3 consists of 15 residues. The CDR3 nucleotides read TGTGCCAGCAGCCCCCTCTTAGACGGGACGGGAGGCTACACCTTC. It encodes CASSPLLDGTGGYTF.

This clone has a handful of counts. The gene calls are TRBV9 and TRBJ2-2, with D tentatively TRBD1 or TRBD2 (5 bases each). This CDR3 comprises 15 residues. Germline assignment: CDR1 SGDLS and CDR2 YYNGEE. Between the trimmed V and J ends, which lost 4 bases and 6 bases, there was a span of 16 bases. The CDR3 protein is CASSYIAEGSGELFF. The CDR3 bases are TGTGCCAGCAGCTATATAGCTGAGGGGTCCGGGGAGCTGTTTTTT. Full variable domain (rest looked up from reference TRBV9 and TRBJ2-2): DSGVTQTPKHLITATGQRVTLRCSPRSGDLSVYWYQQSLDQGLQFLIQYYNGEERAKGNILERFSAQQFPDLHSELNLSSLELGDSALYFCASSYIAEGSGELFFGEGSRLTVL.

This rearrangement joins TRBV5-4 to TRBJ2-3, with 9 bases aligning to TRBD2. CDR3 length: 16 amino acids. Per the germline V gene, CDR1 is SGHNT and CDR2 is YYREEE (reference sequence). After removal of 5 bases from V and 1 base from J, the junction contained 8 bases not matched to a gene. CDR3 protein: CASSSGREGGTDTQYF. The CDR3 DNA reads TGTGCCAGCAGTTCAGGGCGGGAGGGGGGCACAGATACGCAGTATTTT.

The V gene is TRBV19, the J gene TRBJ2-1; 7 bases agree with TRBD1. CDR1 is LNHDA, CDR2 SQIVND, per germline (reference sequence). V shed 7 bases and J 2 bases; nucleotides not matched to a gene: 5. This CDR3 spans 14 amino acids. CDR3 sequence reads: CASNTGATYNEQFF. The DNA of the CDR3 is TGTGCCAGTAACACAGGGGCAACCTACAATGAGCAGTTCTTC.

The V call is TRBV28, the J call TRBJ1-1; perhaps TRBD1 as D (5 bases). The V end lost 2 bases, the J end lost 5 bases, and 15 bases lay between the germline ends. CDR1 is MDHEN and CDR2 is SYDVKM in the germline V gene. The CDR3 has 15 amino acids. CDR3 DNA: TGTGCCAGCAGTTTACTCGGGACGGGGAATACTGAAGCTTTCTTT. This sequence encodes CASSLLGTGNTEAFF.

This sequence joins TRBV5-1 and TRBJ2-1, with 7 bases fitting TRBD1. V lost 2 bases to trimming and J lost 4 bases; unmatched junction nucleotides: 3. Germline V gene data show CDR1 as SGHRS and CDR2 as YFSETQ. This CDR3 contains 14 residues. This chain's CDR3 is CASSFPGGYNEQFF. CDR3 in DNA: TGCGCCAGCAGCTTTCCAGGGGGTTACAATGAGCAGTTCTTC.

The CDR3 DNA sequence: TGCAGCGTTTCCGGGACAGGCTATGGCTACACCTTC. The encoded protein is CSVSGTGYGYTF. The gene calls are TRBV29-1 and TRBJ1-2, with 8 bases that match TRBD1. Germline V gene lookup returns CDR1 SQVTM and CDR2 ANQGSEA. V shed 5 bases, J shed 4 bases, and the junction held 3 bases outside the gene matches. This CDR3 has 12 amino acids. Variable domain in full (rest from reference TRBV29-1 and TRBJ1-2): SAVISQKPSRDICQRGTSLTIQCQVDSQVTMMFWYRQQPGQSLTLIATANQGSEATYESGFVIDKFPISRPNLTFSTLTVSNMSPEDSSIYLCSVSGTGYGYTFGSGTRLTVV.

The rearrangement uses TRBV5-6 and TRBJ1-3, with TRBD1 matching 8 bases. V was pared by 4 bases and J by 8 bases, with 5 bases of the junction left unmatched. The V gene's germline CDR1 is SGHDT and CDR2 YYEEEE. This CDR3 region has 13 residues. CDR3 nucleotides: TGTGCCAGCAGCATGGACAGGGCAGACACCATATATTTT. It is translated as CASSMDRADTIYF. The whole variable domain, remainder taken from reference TRBV5-6 and TRBJ1-3, is DAGVTQSPTHLIKTRGQQVTLRCSPKSGHDTVSWYQQALGQGPQFIFQYYEEEERQRGNFPDRFSGHQFPNYSSELNVNALLLGDSALYLCASSMDRADTIYFGEGSWLTVV.

The genes are TRBV9 and TRBJ1-3; D is perhaps TRBD1 (5 bases). Per the germline V gene, CDR1 is SGDLS and CDR2 is YYNGEE. The CDR3 runs to 14 residues. V was cut by 0 bases and J by 4 bases, with 8 bases left in between. This CDR3 reads CASSVGGAGNTIYF. The CDR3 coding sequence is TGTGCCAGCAGCGTAGGAGGGGCGGGAAACACCATATATTTT.

Comment on this clone: A read error is likely, as this CDR3 ends without the conserved phenylalanine or tryptophan. This chain links TRBV2 with TRBJ2-7; 7 bases are a match to TRBD2. J gave up 0 bases and V 11 bases, and 4 bases lay outside the gene matches. Looked up from germline, CDR1 is SNHLY and CDR2 is FYNNEI. This CDR3 is 12 amino acids long. The CDR3 region has the DNA TGTGCCGTGGGGGGGAACTCCTACGAGCAGTACCTC. Residues: CAVGGNSYEQYL.

V usage is TRBV14 and J usage is TRBJ2-4, with 8 positions matching TRBD2. This CDR3 comprises 15 residues. The V gene's germline CDR1 is SGHDN and CDR2 FVKESK. V dropped 2 bases and J dropped 7; count of bases not matched to a gene: 7. The CDR3 here is CASSQKAGVKNIQYF. CDR3 DNA: TGTGCCAGCAGCCAAAAAGCGGGAGTGAAGAACATTCAGTACTTC.

V gene TRBV29-1 combines with J gene TRBJ1-5, with D unclear. Germline CDR1 and CDR2: SQVTM and ANQGSEA. The CDR3 totals 16 residues. The V and J ends lost 6 bases and 2 bases respectively, with 20 bases between them. The CDR3 protein is CSVVLWEAGGNQPQHF. CDR3 sequence (DNA): TGCAGCGTCGTTTTATGGGAGGCTGGGGGCAATCAGCCCCAGCATTTT.

The chain has TRBV11-2 and TRBJ2-7, with D uncertain. This CDR3 is 13 amino acids long. Germline V lookup: CDR1 SGHAT, CDR2 FQNNGV. With 6 bases removed from V and 2 bases from J, the gap between germline ends came to 11 bases. CDR3 sequence (DNA): TGTGCCAGCAGGGATCCACCGACCTACGAGCAGTACTTC. Translated: CASRDPPTYEQYF. Based on the CDR3 plus reference TRBV11-2 and TRBJ2-7, the full variable domain is EAGVAQSPRYKIIEKRQSVAFWCNPISGHATLYWYQQILGQGPKLLIQFQNNGVVDDSQLPKDRFSAERLKGVDSTLKIQPAKLEDSAVYLCASRDPPTYEQYFGPGTRLTVT.

As concerns this clone: It is likely a read error, because the conserved phenylalanine at the end of the CDR3 is missing. The DNA is omitted, as the CDR3 cannot be located on it reliably, and the CDR3 follows TCRdb's listing. The chain recombines TRBV11-2 with TRBJ1-1. The CDR3 totals 12 residues, both ends included. The germline CDR1 and CDR2 sequences are SGHAT and FQNNGV. The CDR3 reads CASSLGAGVTFL.